This TCR beta chain was captured by sequencing in a study of T-cell memory formation after mild COVID-19. Background on the study: TCR clustering was largely donor specific. General study points: Chiefly within CM and EM were the contracting CD4+ clones; CD8+ ones were within EMRA. The authors left the SARS-CoV-2 specificity of second-wave clones peaking on day 37 unconfirmed. The pre-infection memory compartment contained some responding clones, suggesting cross-reactive memory joined.

The CDR3 runs 14 residues. Germline CDR1 is SGHRS and CDR2 is YFSETQ. V lost 4 bases and J 7 bases, leaving 17 bases between the germline ends. A single count supports this clonotype. The antigen remains undetermined. TCRdb used MiXCR to reprocess the 5' RACE reads, holding one entry per CDR3 protein. Of 250,000 or so distinct CDR3 sequences in the sample, over 8.5% were seen once. The chain carries TRBV5-1 and TRBJ1-1, with D tentatively TRBD1 (5 bases). Source material: PBMCs or a T cell subset sorted from them (not recorded which). This TCR was recovered from a man aged 18 to 35 who had mild COVID-19 (a few samples of this study predate the infection). Cell type and time point are not known. CDR3 bases: TGCGCCAGCAGCCCCACGGGGGGACGGGGTGAAGCTTTCTTT. Protein product: CASSPTGGRGEAFF.